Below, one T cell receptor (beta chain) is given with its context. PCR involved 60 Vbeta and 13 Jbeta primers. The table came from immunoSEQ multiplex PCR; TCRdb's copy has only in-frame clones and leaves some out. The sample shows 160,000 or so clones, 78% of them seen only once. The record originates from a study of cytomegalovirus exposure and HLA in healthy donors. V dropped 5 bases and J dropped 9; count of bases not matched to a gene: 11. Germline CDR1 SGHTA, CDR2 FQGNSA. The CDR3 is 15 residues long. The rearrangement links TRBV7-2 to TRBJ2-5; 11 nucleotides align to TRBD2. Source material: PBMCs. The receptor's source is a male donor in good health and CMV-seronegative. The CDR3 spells CASSLGLAAPVAQYF. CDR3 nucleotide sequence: TGTGCCAGCAGCCTGGGACTAGCGGCGCCCGTGGCCCAGTACTTC.